Listed below are T cell receptor beta chains from one sample, sequenced in a study of blood T cell repertoires in COVID-19. Clones were sequenced by immunoSEQ multiplex PCR, and TCRdb holds only the in-frame ones, with some missing. Here the sample spans tens of thousands of clones, about 88% being singletons. Input material: peripheral blood. The source is a human donor in a cohort sampled during active COVID-19. CDR3s include the opening cysteine and the closing phenylalanine or tryptophan.

V gene: TRBV7-2; CDR3 protein: CASSLAFQGGAFF
V gene: TRBV28; CDR3 protein: CASSLARGNGYTF
V gene: TRBV6-4; CDR3 protein: CASRWDRGLHAYEQYF
V gene: TRBV6-2/TRBV6-3; CDR3 protein: CASSYSPTGNEQYF
V gene: TRBV28; CDR3 protein: CASSLAGAFEQYF
V gene: TRBV19; CDR3 protein: CASSIVGAETQYF
V gene: TRBV13; CDR3 protein: CASSKLGHAQVYGYTF
V gene: TRBV9; CDR3 protein: CASSVGTGGTDTQYF
V gene: TRBV4-3; CDR3 protein: CASSQLFSGTADYGYTF
V gene: TRBV10-1; CDR3 protein: CASSESPGKTYEQYF
V gene: TRBV30; CDR3 protein: CAWSQQGGNQPQHF
V gene: TRBV7-6; CDR3 protein: CASSFGTGTQETQYF
V gene: TRBV18; CDR3 protein: CASFLSNTEAFF
V gene: TRBV19; CDR3 protein: CASSIYSGGGYGYTF
V gene: TRBV6-5; CDR3 protein: CASSYAPRTGGNEQFF
V gene: TRBV5-1; CDR3 protein: CASSPLAGVINEQFF
V gene: TRBV3-1/TRBV3-2; CDR3 protein: CASSQDSQNTEAFF
V gene: TRBV4-2; CDR3 protein: CASSQDITSGRVNTGELFF
V gene: TRBV19; CDR3 protein: CASTVSPGGLAGYNEQFF
V gene: TRBV19; CDR3 protein: CASSPSLLRDRDTEAFF
V gene: TRBV28; CDR3 protein: CASSLGTSQHF
V gene: TRBV12-5; CDR3 protein: CASGLAQGSGNTIYF
V gene: TRBV24-1; CDR3 protein: CATSDPGAGRFQETQYF
V gene: TRBV2; CDR3 protein: CASSSTVARGKTQYF
V gene: TRBV4-3; CDR3 protein: CASSLTAANTEAFF
V gene: TRBV3-1/TRBV3-2; CDR3 protein: CASSQDEHDTQYF
V gene: TRBV3-1/TRBV3-2; CDR3 protein: CASSKLSSGRGYEQYF
V gene: TRBV7-2; CDR3 protein: CASRGQAGQKLFF
V gene: TRBV9; CDR3 protein: CASSPQAHSGGPTDTQYF
V gene: TRBV7-6; CDR3 protein: CASSLGSTGFGANVLTF
V gene: TRBV9; CDR3 protein: CASSVRGGFNEKLFF
V gene: TRBV19; CDR3 protein: CASSIVLGGSSYEQYF
V gene: TRBV6-2/TRBV6-3; CDR3 protein: CASSSTGTGNEKLFF
V gene: TRBV5-1; CDR3 protein: CASSLKPGQTYEQYF
V gene: TRBV15; CDR3 protein: CATRSEGGDPNTEAFF
V gene: TRBV29-1; CDR3 protein: CSVSGAVQETQYF
V gene: TRBV9; CDR3 protein: CASSVSGFSTDTQYF
V gene: TRBV6-2/TRBV6-3; CDR3 protein: CASTPGTDRAYEQYF
V gene: TRBV11-2; CDR3 protein: CASSLTSGLTYEQYF
V gene: TRBV18; CDR3 protein: CASSRTDIQKQFF
V gene: TRBV10-3; CDR3 protein: CAISATGNQPQHF
V gene: TRBV6-5; CDR3 protein: CASSYHGGTEAFF